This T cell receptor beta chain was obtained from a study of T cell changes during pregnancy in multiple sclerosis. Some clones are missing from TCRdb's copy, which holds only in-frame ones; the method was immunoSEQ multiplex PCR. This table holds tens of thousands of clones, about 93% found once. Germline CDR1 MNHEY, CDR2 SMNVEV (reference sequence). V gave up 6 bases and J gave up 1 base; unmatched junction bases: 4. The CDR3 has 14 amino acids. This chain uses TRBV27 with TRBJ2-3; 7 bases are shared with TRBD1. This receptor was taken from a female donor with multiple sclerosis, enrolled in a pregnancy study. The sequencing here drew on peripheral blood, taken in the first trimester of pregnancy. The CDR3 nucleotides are TGTGCCAGCAGCATGACAGGGCGCACAGATACGCAGTATTTT. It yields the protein CASSMTGRTDTQYF.